This T cell receptor (beta chain) was identified in a study of blood T cell repertoires in COVID-19. Only in-frame clones appear in the TCRdb table, and some are missing; sequencing was by immunoSEQ multiplex PCR. The sample lists around 140,000 clones, around 86% occurring once. This CDR3 is built from 12 residues. In germline, CDR1 is SQVTM, CDR2 ANQGSEA. V shed 6 bases and J 3 bases; nucleotides not matched to a gene: 5. This chain joins TRBV29-1 and TRBJ2-7, with TRBD1 matching 7 bases. The TCR comes from a man aged 55 to 70 who had recovered from COVID-19. The source material was PBMCs or T cells enriched from blood (not recorded which). CDR3: CSVKGTVYEQYF. The CDR3 nucleotides read TGCAGCGTGAAAGGGACAGTCTACGAGCAGTACTTC.